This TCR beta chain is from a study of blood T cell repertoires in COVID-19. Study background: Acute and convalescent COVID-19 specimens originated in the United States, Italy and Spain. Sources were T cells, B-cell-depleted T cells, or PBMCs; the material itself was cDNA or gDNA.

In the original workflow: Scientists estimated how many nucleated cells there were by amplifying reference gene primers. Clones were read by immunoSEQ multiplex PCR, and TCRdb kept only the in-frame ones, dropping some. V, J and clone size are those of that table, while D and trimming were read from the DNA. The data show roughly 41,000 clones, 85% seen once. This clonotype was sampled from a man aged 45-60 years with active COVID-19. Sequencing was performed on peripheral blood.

CDR3 sequence reads: CASSSPGAYSPLHF. Written as DNA, the CDR3 is TGTGCCAGCAGCTCCCCAGGGGCATATTCACCCCTCCACTTT. This rearrangement joins TRBV11-2 to TRBJ1-6; D perhaps matches TRBD1 (6 bases). CDR3 length: 14 amino acids. Germline CDR1 is SGHAT and CDR2 is FQNNGV. V was clipped by 4 bases and J by 8 bases, with 12 bases between them.